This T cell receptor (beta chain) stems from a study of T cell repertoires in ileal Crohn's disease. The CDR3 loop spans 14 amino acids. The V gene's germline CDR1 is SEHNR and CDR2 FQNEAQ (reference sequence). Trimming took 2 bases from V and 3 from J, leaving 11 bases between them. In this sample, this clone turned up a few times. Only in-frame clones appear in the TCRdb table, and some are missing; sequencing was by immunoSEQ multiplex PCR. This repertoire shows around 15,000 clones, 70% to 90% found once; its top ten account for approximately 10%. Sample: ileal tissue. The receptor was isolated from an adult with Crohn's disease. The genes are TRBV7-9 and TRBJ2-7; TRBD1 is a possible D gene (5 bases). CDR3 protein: CASSLSAGNYEQYF. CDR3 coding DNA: TGTGCCAGCAGCTTATCGGCAGGGAACTACGAGCAGTACTTC.